Sequencing of this T cell receptor (beta chain) was carried out in a study of T cell responses to AZD1222 COVID-19 vaccine. General study results and limits: Seropositivity was recorded at baseline in only 6 or 7 AZD1222 recipients. Regions 160-218 and 743-854 held dominance among vaccine-associated CD4 TCRs, which spanned spike. Repertoire collection took place solely once the T cell response had peaked. Elevations in Spike-specific TCR breadth and depth followed administration of two AZD1222 doses.

Germline CDR1 GTSNPN, CDR2 SVGIG (reference sequence). Trimming took off 0 bases at V and 5 bases at J, with 5 bases between the two ends. CDR3 length equals 11 residues. This clone came up a few times. The antigen remains undetermined. The assay was immunoSEQ multiplex PCR, and TCRdb's table has in-frame clones only and misses some. The sample contains about 86,000 clones, almost 80% of which appear only once. The chain recombines TRBV30 with TRBJ2-7; no clear D gene. The sequencing used peripheral blood, collected on day 0 of AZD1222 vaccination. This TCR was recovered from an adult in good health. In DNA, the CDR3 is TGTGCCTGGAGTGTACGGGACGAGCAGTACTTC. This encodes CAWSVRDEQYF.